What follows are 26 T cell receptor beta chains derived from one specimen sequenced in a study of radiation and T cells in renal cell carcinoma. Sequenced by immunoSEQ multiplex PCR; TCRdb stores in-frame clones only, minus some. The data hold more than 15,000 clones, with roughly 54% observed a single time. Indicated treatment: 15 Gy SBRT to primary tumor, nephrectomy 4 weeks later. Sequencing was performed on tumor tissue, taken from a patient whose treatment included radiotherapy and nephrectomy. The source of these receptors is a man between 50 and 59 years old with renal cell carcinoma.

The chain recombines TRBV19 with TRBJ2-1, with D perhaps given as TRBD1 or TRBD2 (7 bases each). Germline V lookup: CDR1 LNHDA, CDR2 SQIVND (reference sequence). This CDR3 has 15 residues. V dropped 3 bases and J dropped 8 bases, with 17 bases sitting between them. CDR3 nucleotide sequence: TGTGCCAGTAGTATGGTGACTAGCAGGGGGGATGAGCAGTTCTTC. Residues: CASSMVTSRGDEQFF.

The V and J genes are TRBV7-2 and TRBJ2-3; D gene unclear. The CDR3 has 12 residues. Germline V CDR1 and CDR2: SGHTA, FQGNSA. V was cut by 2 bases and J by 5 bases, with 5 bases left in between. CDR3 sequence: CASSLYGDTQYF. The CDR3 DNA sequence: TGTGCCAGCAGCTTATATGGAGATACGCAGTATTTT.

The chain joins TRBV5-1 to TRBJ1-1, with unresolved D. Trimming removed 1 base from V and 1 base from J, with 8 bases in between. Per germline, CDR1 SGHRS and CDR2 YFSETQ. The CDR3 length is 14 residues. CDR3 in amino acids: CASSLSGRNTEAFF. The CDR3 DNA is TGCGCCAGCAGCTTGAGTGGGAGGAACACTGAAGCTTTCTTT.

V is TRBV7-2 and J is TRBJ1-2, with TRBD1 as a possible D gene (5 bases). The germline V and J ends were trimmed by 0 bases and 1 base, with 9 bases remaining between them. Per germline, CDR1 SGHTA and CDR2 FQGNSA. This CDR3 spans 15 amino acids. The CDR3 bases are TGTGCCAGCAGCTTAGCGCAGGGAAGTAACTATGGCTACACCTTC. Residues: CASSLAQGSNYGYTF.

The chain combines TRBV11-2 with TRBJ1-1; D is unclear. The germline CDR1 and CDR2 sequences are SGHAT and FQNNGV. CDR3 size: 15 residues. With 2 bases removed from V and 5 bases from J, the gap between germline ends came to 15 bases. CDR3 DNA: TGTGCCAGCAGCTTAACTGGGGTGTTGGAAACTGAAGCTTTCTTT. Amino acid sequence: CASSLTGVLETEAFF.

The chain uses TRBV30 and TRBJ2-5; D gene unclear. V dropped 3 bases and J dropped 1 base, with 9 bases sitting between them. Germline CDR1 GTSNPN, CDR2 SVGIG (reference sequence). The CDR3 loop spans 13 amino acids. The CDR3: CAWSRAPQETQYF. In DNA form, the CDR3 reads TGTGCCTGGAGCCGGGCCCCCCAAGAGACCCAGTACTTC.

V gene TRBV5-4 combines with J gene TRBJ2-5; a weak D match, TRBD2 (6 bases). The CDR3 is 17 residues long. Germline V lookup: CDR1 SGHNT, CDR2 YYREEE (reference sequence). Trimming cost V 1 base and J 0 bases, with 16 bases left between them. CDR3 sequence: CASSLYIRERNQETQYF. CDR3 bases: TGTGCCAGCAGCTTGTATATCCGGGAGAGGAACCAAGAGACCCAGTACTTC.

The rearrangement links TRBV5-1 to TRBJ1-5; D is possibly TRBD1 (6 bases). In germline, CDR1 is SGHRS, CDR2 YFSETQ. This CDR3 region has 16 residues. V shed 9 bases and J shed 2 bases, with 21 bases lying between them. Written as DNA, the CDR3 is TGCGCCAACGAAGGGGGGGCCCCGGGAGGCAATCAGCCCCAGCATTTT. Translating gives CANEGGAPGGNQPQHF.

The chain is built from TRBV21-1 and TRBJ2-3; the table names TRBD1, a call not compared with the DNA. TRBV21-1 is given as a pseudogene. This CDR3 has 15 residues. The CDR3 reads CASKGTGGSLDTQYF. In nucleotides, the CDR3 is TGTGCCAGCAAAGGGACAGGGGGCTCGTTGGATACGCAGTATTTT.

The rearrangement uses TRBV27 and TRBJ2-3, with TRBD2 matching over 7 bases. Germline CDR1 reads MNHEY; CDR2 reads SMNVEV (reference sequence). The CDR3 consists of 16 residues. J lost 8 bases, V lost 4 bases, and 15 bases had no gene match. CDR3 nucleotide sequence: TGTGCCAGCAGTTCCGTGGGACCGGGGAGGGGAGGTACGCAGTATTTT. This gives the protein CASSSVGPGRGGTQYF.

This clone has more than one count but fewer than ten. The chain carries TRBV9 and TRBJ1-5, with TRBD1 matching 9 bases. The CDR3 is 14 residues long. V was clipped by 3 bases and J by 6 bases; unmatched bases: 4. The germline V gene has CDR1 SGDLS and CDR2 YYNGEE. CDR3 in DNA: TGTGCCAGCAGCGGGACAGGGGCCTCTCAGCCCCAGCATTTT. It translates to CASSGTGASQPQHF.

The V gene is TRBV5-1, the J gene TRBJ2-2, with D possibly TRBD1 on 7 matching bases. V dropped 4 bases and J dropped 6 bases, with 19 bases sitting between them. CDR3 length equals 16 residues. Germline CDR1 is SGHRS and CDR2 is YFSETQ. The CDR3 sequence: CASSPYTGEEPGELFF. The CDR3 coding sequence is TGCGCCAGCAGCCCCTATACAGGGGAGGAACCCGGGGAGCTGTTTTTT.

The chain is built from TRBV6-6 and TRBJ2-7; no clear D. The CDR3 is 12 amino acids. CDR1 is MNHNY, CDR2 SVGAGI, per germline (reference sequence). The V end lost 2 bases, the J end lost 2 bases, and 4 bases lay between the germline ends. CDR3 sequence reads: CASSYHAYEQYF. CDR3 nucleotides: TGTGCCAGCAGTTACCATGCCTACGAGCAGTACTTC.

Here the CDR3 reads CASSLQGAGELFF. In DNA, the CDR3 is TGTGCCAGCAGCCTACAGGGTGCCGGGGAGCTGTTTTTT. The chain carries TRBV7-9 and TRBJ2-2; weak D call: TRBD1 (6 bases). Trimming took off 5 bases at V and 6 bases at J, with 10 bases between the two ends. Germline lookup yields CDR1 SEHNR and CDR2 FQNEAQ (reference sequence). CDR3 length: 13 amino acids.

The rearrangement links TRBV6-5 to TRBJ2-5, with D possibly matching TRBD1 (5 bases). The CDR3 is 15 residues long. The V and J ends lost 0 bases and 3 bases respectively, with 11 bases between them. Looked up from germline, CDR1 is MNHEY and CDR2 is SVGAGI. CDR3 coding DNA: TGTGCCAGCAGTTACTCGGGGCGGCCGGAAGAGACCCAGTACTTC. Its translation is CASSYSGRPEETQYF.

The chain is built from TRBV5-1 and TRBJ2-3; 8 positions match TRBD2. The CDR3 sequence is 17 residues long. J lost 4 bases, V lost 0 bases, and 10 bases had no gene match. Germline CDR1 and CDR2: SGHRS and YFSETQ. The CDR3 spells CASSLALAGLAADTQYF. In nucleotides, the CDR3 is TGCGCCAGCAGCTTGGCTCTAGCGGGCCTCGCGGCAGATACGCAGTATTTT.

This rearrangement joins TRBV5-4 to TRBJ2-7; 8 nucleotides agree with TRBD1. CDR3 size: 16 residues. V was pared by 1 base and J by 2 bases, with 8 bases of the junction left unmatched. The germline V gene encodes CDR1 SGHNT and CDR2 YYREEE (reference sequence). CDR3 amino acids: CASSLFIGGQAYEQYF. The CDR3 DNA reads as TGTGCCAGCAGCTTGTTCATCGGGGGACAGGCCTACGAGCAGTACTTC.

This chain joins TRBV6-1 and TRBJ2-7; 8 bases match TRBD1. The germline V gene encodes CDR1 MNHNS and CDR2 SASEGT. The ends lost 3 bases at V and 4 bases at J; junction bases unmatched: 8. The CDR3 is 15 amino acids. Here the CDR3 reads CASSDNPTGVYEQYF. DNA for the CDR3: TGTGCCAGCAGTGATAACCCGACAGGGGTATACGAGCAGTACTTC.

The chain employs TRBV18 and TRBJ2-1; 8 bases align to TRBD2. Germline trimming cut 4 bases from V and 3 bases from J; bases unmatched to any gene: 14. Looked up from germline, CDR1 is KGHSH and CDR2 is LQKENI. This CDR3 spans 18 amino acids. CDR3 DNA sequence: TGTGCCAGCTCACGAGAGTCGGCGGGAGGCTATCTCTACAATGAGCAGTTCTTC. It is translated as CASSRESAGGYLYNEQFF.

V gene TRBV9 combines with J gene TRBJ2-2; 7 bases line up with TRBD1. The CDR3 sequence is 14 residues long. Trimming at V came to 4 bases and at J to 5 bases, leaving 5 bases not matched to a gene. CDR1 and CDR2 (germline): SGDLS, YYNGEE. This CDR3 is CASSFLTGTGELFF. CDR3 bases: TGTGCCAGCAGCTTTCTGACAGGGACCGGGGAGCTGTTTTTT.

This clone was observed a few times. The genes are TRBV7-9 and TRBJ1-3; D not resolved. In germline, CDR1 is SEHNR, CDR2 FQNEAQ (reference sequence). The CDR3 consists of 15 residues. V gave up 2 bases and J gave up 0 bases, with 8 bases separating them. This CDR3 reads CASSLNRISGNTIYF. CDR3 DNA: TGTGCCAGCAGCTTAAATCGGATCTCTGGAAACACCATATATTTT.

The gene calls are TRBV7-9 and TRBJ1-2; no clear D. The ends were cut back, 4 bases at V and 4 bases at J, with 4 bases in the middle. This CDR3 contains 11 residues. Germline-derived CDR1 and CDR2 are SEHNR and FQNEAQ (reference sequence). The CDR3 protein is CASSYGYGYTF. As DNA, the CDR3 is TGTGCCAGCAGCTACGGCTATGGCTACACCTTC.

By its share, this clone is hyperexpanded (1% or more). The chain couples TRBV5-5 to TRBJ1-5; D perhaps matches TRBD1 (6 bases). From germline, CDR1 is SGHKS and CDR2 YYEKEE (reference sequence). This CDR3 has 16 residues. Trimming pared 4 bases from V and 4 bases from J, leaving 18 bases between. The CDR3 DNA reads as TGTGCCAGCAGCCAGTTTCTGGGCCAGGGGAATCAGCCCCAGCATTTT. Amino acid sequence: CASSQFLGQGNQPQHF. Combining the CDR3 with reference TRBV5-5 and TRBJ1-5 gives the whole variable domain DAGVTQSPTHLIKTRGQQVTLRCSPISGHKSVSWYQQVLGQGPQFIFQYYEKEERGRGNFPDRFSARQFPNYSSELNVNALLLGDSALYLCASSQFLGQGNQPQHFGDGTRLSIL.

This clone was seen more than once but under ten times. The chain joins TRBV5-1 to TRBJ2-7; TRBD2 agrees at 8 bases. The V gene's germline CDR1 is SGHRS and CDR2 YFSETQ. The CDR3 spans 17 residues. V shed 0 bases and J 1 base; nucleotides not matched to a gene: 9. The CDR3 here is CASSLVSAGTSSYEQYF. In DNA form, the CDR3 reads TGCGCCAGCAGCTTGGTCTCTGCCGGGACTAGTTCCTACGAGCAGTACTTC.

This clone was picked up a small number of times. The chain couples TRBV29-1 to TRBJ2-7; 8 bases match TRBD2. With V trimmed by 7 bases and J by 1 base, 12 bases remained unmatched. The CDR3 runs to 15 residues. Germline lookup yields CDR1 SQVTM and CDR2 ANQGSEA. The DNA for the CDR3 is TGCAGCGCCTCCGGGAGCGGGAGAGGGTCCTACGAGCAGTACTTC. Amino acid sequence: CSASGSGRGSYEQYF.

The CDR3, as DNA: TGTGCCAGCAGCGCGTCTAGCGGGAGGGCGAATGAGCAGTTCTTC. Its protein is CASSASSGRANEQFF. The rearrangement links TRBV9 to TRBJ2-1; 12 bases align to TRBD2. The CDR3 loop spans 15 amino acids. Trimming took 3 bases from V and 7 from J; bases not matched to a gene: 5. Germline V gene sequence: CDR1 SGDLS, CDR2 YYNGEE.